This TCR beta chain was retrieved from a study of blood T cell repertoires in COVID-19. Study-level background: PBMCs, B-cell-depleted T cells, or T cells were the source of the cDNA or gDNA that made up the material.

Profiled with immunoSEQ multiplex PCR; TCRdb holds only in-frame clones, not every one. The sample consists of around 370,000 clones, more than 75% of them appearing once. CDR1 and CDR2 (germline): SGDLS, YYNGEE. The CDR3 covers 15 residues. V dropped 0 bases and J dropped 8 bases, with 15 bases sitting between them. The sequenced material came from peripheral blood. The genes are TRBV9 and TRBJ2-1, with D tentatively TRBD2 (6 bases). The sequence was obtained from a woman younger than 35 who had recovered from COVID-19. The CDR3 protein is CASSVDGSGADEQFF. Here the CDR3 DNA reads TGTGCCAGCAGCGTAGACGGGAGCGGTGCGGATGAGCAGTTCTTC.